This T cell receptor (beta chain) was documented in a study of graft-versus-host responses after intestinal transplantation. Study in general: Each patient got anti-thymocyte globulin induction, then tacrolimus and steroids for about 3 years.

Germline V gene lookup returns CDR1 SGHNT and CDR2 YYREEE (reference sequence). This CDR3 has 11 amino acids. V was pared by 4 bases and J by 5 bases, with 6 bases between. Sequencing was performed with immunoSEQ multiplex PCR; in TCRdb, only in-frame clones are kept and a portion is missing. The data contain around 97,000 clones, 90% to 95% of them singletons. About this clone: As yet, its antigen is unknown.

This chain uses TRBV5-4 with TRBJ1-1, with D unresolved. Source: unstimulated CD8+ T cells sorted from spleen or lymph node cells, taken before intestinal transplant. This receptor was taken from a human donor who received an intestinal transplant. CDR3 protein: CASSIGTEAFF. For the CDR3, the DNA is TGTGCCAGCAGCATAGGGACTGAAGCTTTCTTT.